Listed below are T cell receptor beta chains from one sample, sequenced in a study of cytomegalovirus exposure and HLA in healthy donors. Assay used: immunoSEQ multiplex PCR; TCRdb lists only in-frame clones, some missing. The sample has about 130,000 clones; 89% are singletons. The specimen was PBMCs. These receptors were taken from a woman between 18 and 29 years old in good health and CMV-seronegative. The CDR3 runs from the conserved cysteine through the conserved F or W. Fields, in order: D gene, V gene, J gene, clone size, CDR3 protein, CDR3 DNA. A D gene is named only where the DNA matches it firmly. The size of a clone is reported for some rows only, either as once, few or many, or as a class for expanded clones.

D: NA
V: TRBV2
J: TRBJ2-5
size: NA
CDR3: CASSRRGGQETQYF
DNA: TGTGCCAGCAGCCGCCGGGGTGGTCAAGAGACCCAGTACTTC

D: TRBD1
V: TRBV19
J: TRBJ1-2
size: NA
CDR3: CASSFSDRVGYGYTF
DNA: TGTGCCAGTAGTTTCTCGGACAGGGTAGGCTATGGCTACACCTTC

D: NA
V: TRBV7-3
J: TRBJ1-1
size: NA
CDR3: CASSFTGTPEAFF
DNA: TGTGCCAGCAGCTTCACCGGGACACCTGAAGCTTTCTTT

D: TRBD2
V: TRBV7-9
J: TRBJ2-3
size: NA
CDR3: CASSEGTSGIMPDTQYF
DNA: TGTGCCAGCAGCGAAGGGACTAGCGGGATCATGCCAGATACGCAGTATTTT

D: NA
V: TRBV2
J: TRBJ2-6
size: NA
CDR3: CASAPGSGANVLTF
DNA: TGTGCCAGCGCCCCGGGTTCTGGGGCCAACGTCCTGACTTTC

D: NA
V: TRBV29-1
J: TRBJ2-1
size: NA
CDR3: CSVVAAVLYNEQFF
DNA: TGCAGCGTTGTTGCGGCAGTCCTATACAATGAGCAGTTCTTC

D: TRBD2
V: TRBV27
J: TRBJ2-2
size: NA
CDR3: CASSSRGGPTGELFF
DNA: TGTGCCAGCAGTTCCCGGGGGGGGCCCACCGGGGAGCTGTTTTTT

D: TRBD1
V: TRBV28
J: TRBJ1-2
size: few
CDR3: CASSTTGQSYGYTF
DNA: TGTGCCAGCAGTACCACGGGACAGTCCTATGGCTACACCTTC

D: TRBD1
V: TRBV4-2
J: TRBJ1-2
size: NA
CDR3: CASSQEGQGGYGYTF
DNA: TGTGCCAGCAGCCAAGAGGGGCAGGGGGGCTATGGCTACACCTTC

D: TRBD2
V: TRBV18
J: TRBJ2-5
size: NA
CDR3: CASSPFSGSTETQYF
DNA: TGTGCCAGCTCACCATTTAGCGGGAGTACAGAGACCCAGTACTTC

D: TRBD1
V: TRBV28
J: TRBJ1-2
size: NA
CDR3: CASMGQGQTYNGYTF
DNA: TGTGCCAGCATGGGCCAGGGACAGACGTACAATGGCTACACCTTC

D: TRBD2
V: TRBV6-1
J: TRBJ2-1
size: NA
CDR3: CASSERLKLAGGYNEQFF
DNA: TGTGCCAGCAGTGAACGGTTAAAACTAGCGGGAGGGTACAATGAGCAGTTCTTC

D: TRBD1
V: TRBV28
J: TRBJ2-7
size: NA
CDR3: CASSTTGGYEQYF
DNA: TGTGCCAGCAGTACGACAGGGGGCTACGAGCAGTACTTC

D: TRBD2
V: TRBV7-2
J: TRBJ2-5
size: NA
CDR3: CASSLAGGLEETQYF
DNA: TGTGCCAGCAGCTTAGCGGGAGGGCTGGAGGAGACCCAGTACTTC

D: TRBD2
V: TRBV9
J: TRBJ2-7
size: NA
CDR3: CASSHDSGSPNEQYF
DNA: TGTGCCAGCAGCCACGATAGCGGGAGTCCAAACGAGCAGTACTTC

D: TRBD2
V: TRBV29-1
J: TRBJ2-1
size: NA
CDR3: CSAPNLGRESSYNEQFF
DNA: TGCAGCGCTCCCAACTTGGGGCGGGAGAGCTCCTACAATGAGCAGTTCTTC

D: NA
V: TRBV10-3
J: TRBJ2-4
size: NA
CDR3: CAISELLASSKNIQYF
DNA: TGTGCCATCAGTGAGCTTTTGGCAAGTTCCAAAAACATTCAGTACTTC

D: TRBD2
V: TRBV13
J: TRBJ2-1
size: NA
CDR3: CASSLLAGGGEQFF
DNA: TGTGCCAGCAGCCTCCTAGCGGGAGGGGGTGAGCAGTTCTTC

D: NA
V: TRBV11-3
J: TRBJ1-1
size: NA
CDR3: CASSPGGATNTEAFF
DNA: TGTGCCAGCAGCCCGGGGGGGGCTACGAACACTGAAGCTTTCTTT

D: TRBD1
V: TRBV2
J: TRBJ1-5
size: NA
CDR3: CASSEGDSSNQPQHF
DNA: TGTGCCAGCAGTGAAGGGGACAGTAGCAATCAGCCCCAGCATTTT

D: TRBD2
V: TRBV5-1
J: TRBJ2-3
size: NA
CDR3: CASSPRTSSNTQYF
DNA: TGCGCCAGCAGCCCCCGGACTAGTTCGAATACGCAGTATTTT

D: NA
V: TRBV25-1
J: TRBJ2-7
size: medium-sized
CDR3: CASSEARYEQYF
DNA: TGTGCCAGCAGTGAAGCTAGATACGAGCAGTACTTC

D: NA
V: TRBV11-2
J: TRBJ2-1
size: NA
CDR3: CASRIMGAHEQFF
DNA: TGTGCCAGCAGAATAATGGGGGCTCATGAGCAGTTCTTC

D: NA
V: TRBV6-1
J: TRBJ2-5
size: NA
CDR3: CASRERTAIQETQYF
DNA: TGTGCCAGCAGGGAGCGGACAGCCATCCAAGAGACCCAGTACTTC

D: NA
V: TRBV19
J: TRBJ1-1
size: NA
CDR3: CASTGGAYRNTEAFF
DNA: TGTGCCAGTACGGGGGGCGCGTATCGGAACACTGAAGCTTTCTTT

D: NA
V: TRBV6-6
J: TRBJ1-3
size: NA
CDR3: CASSPSPLSGNTIYF
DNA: TGTGCCAGCAGTCCCAGTCCCCTCTCTGGAAACACCATATATTTT

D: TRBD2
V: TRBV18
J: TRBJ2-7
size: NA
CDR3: CASSPRLAGGYDYEQYF
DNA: TGTGCCAGCTCACCACGACTAGCGGGAGGGTATGACTACGAGCAGTACTTC

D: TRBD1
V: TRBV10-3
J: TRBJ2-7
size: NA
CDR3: CAIRTTGGDAYEQYF
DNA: TGTGCCATCAGAACCACAGGGGGAGATGCCTACGAGCAGTACTTC

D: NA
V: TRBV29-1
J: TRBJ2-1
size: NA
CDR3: CSVARFSSYNEQFF
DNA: TGCAGCGTTGCTCGGTTTAGCTCCTACAATGAGCAGTTCTTC

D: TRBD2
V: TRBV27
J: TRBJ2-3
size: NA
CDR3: CASSLHRLASATDTQYF
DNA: TGTGCCAGCAGTTTACATCGACTAGCGAGTGCCACAGATACGCAGTATTTT

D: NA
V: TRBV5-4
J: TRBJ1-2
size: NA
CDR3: CASGGAGRVGYTF
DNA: TGTGCCTCCGGAGGGGCAGGCAGGGTCGGCTACACCTTC

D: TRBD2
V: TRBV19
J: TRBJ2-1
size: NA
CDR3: CASSTREGSEQFF
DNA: TGTGCCAGTAGTACTAGGGAGGGTAGTGAGCAGTTCTTC

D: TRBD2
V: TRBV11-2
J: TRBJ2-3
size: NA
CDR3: CASSFGYSGGSTDTQYF
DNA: TGTGCCAGCAGCTTTGGTTATAGCGGGGGTAGCACAGATACGCAGTATTTT

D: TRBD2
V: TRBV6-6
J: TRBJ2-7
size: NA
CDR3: CASSWASGRQGEQYF
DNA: TGTGCCAGCAGTTGGGCTAGCGGGAGGCAAGGCGAGCAGTACTTC

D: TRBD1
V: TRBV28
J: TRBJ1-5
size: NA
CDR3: CASSQGTGEVQPQHF
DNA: TGTGCCAGCAGTCAAGGGACAGGGGAGGTTCAGCCCCAGCATTTT

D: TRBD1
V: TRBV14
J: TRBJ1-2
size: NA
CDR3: CASSQGYGTGAYYGYTF
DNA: TGTGCCAGCAGCCAAGGATACGGAACAGGGGCGTACTATGGCTACACCTTC

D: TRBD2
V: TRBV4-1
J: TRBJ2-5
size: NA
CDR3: CASSQEGLKKTQYF
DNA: TGCGCCAGCAGCCAAGAGGGACTAAAAAAGACCCAGTACTTC

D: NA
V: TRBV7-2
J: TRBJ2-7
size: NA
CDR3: CASSPGTSDEQYF
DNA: TGTGCCAGCAGCCCCGGGACTTCGGACGAGCAGTACTTC

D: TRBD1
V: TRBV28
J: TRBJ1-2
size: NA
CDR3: CASSLGTGGRSYTF
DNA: TGTGCCAGCAGTTTAGGGACAGGGGGCAGGAGCTACACCTTC

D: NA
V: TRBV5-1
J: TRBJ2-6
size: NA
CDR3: CASSPLTGSGANVLTF
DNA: TGCGCCAGCAGCCCCTTAACAGGTTCTGGGGCCAACGTCCTGACTTTC

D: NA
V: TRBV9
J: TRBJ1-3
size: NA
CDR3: CASSAPTGPGGNTIYF
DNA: TGTGCCAGCAGCGCTCCCACAGGGCCGGGTGGAAACACCATATATTTT

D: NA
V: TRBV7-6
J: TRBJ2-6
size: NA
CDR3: CASSPFGNSGANVLTF
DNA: TGTGCCAGCAGCCCGTTCGGGAACTCTGGGGCCAACGTCCTGACTTTC

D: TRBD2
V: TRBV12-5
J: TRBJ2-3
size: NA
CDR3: CASGGKASGPIPDTQYF
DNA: TGTGCTAGTGGTGGGAAGGCTAGCGGCCCTATTCCAGATACGCAGTATTTT

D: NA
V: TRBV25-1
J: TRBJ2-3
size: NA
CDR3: CASSKSGGPSTDTQYF
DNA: TGTGCCAGCTCCAAGTCAGGGGGGCCTAGCACAGATACGCAGTATTTT

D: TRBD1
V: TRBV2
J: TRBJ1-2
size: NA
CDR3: CASNYPWDRVDGYTF
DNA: TGTGCCAGCAACTACCCCTGGGACAGGGTCGATGGCTACACCTTC

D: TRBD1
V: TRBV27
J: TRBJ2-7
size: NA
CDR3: CASSSPGDRGSYEQYF
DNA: TGTGCCAGCAGTTCACCCGGGGACAGGGGGTCCTACGAGCAGTACTTC

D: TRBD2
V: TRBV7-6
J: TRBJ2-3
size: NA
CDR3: CASSKATKTSSGEDTQYF
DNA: TGTGCCAGCAGCAAAGCGACTAAGACTAGCTCCGGGGAGGATACGCAGTATTTT

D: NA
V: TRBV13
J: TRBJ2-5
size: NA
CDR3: CASSLGGTQYF
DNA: TGTGCCAGCAGCTTAGGCGGGACCCAGTACTTC

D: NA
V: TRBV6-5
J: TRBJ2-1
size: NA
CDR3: CASSFLAASSYNEQFF
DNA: TGTGCCAGCAGTTTTTTAGCGGCCAGCTCCTACAATGAGCAGTTCTTC

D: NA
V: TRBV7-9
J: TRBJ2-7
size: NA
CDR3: CASSPGKGAYEQYF
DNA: TGTGCCAGCAGCCCCGGAAAGGGAGCCTACGAGCAGTACTTC

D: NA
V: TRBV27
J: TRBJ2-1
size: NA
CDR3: CASGLLARQFF
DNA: TGTGCCAGCGGTCTCCTAGCCCGACAGTTCTTC